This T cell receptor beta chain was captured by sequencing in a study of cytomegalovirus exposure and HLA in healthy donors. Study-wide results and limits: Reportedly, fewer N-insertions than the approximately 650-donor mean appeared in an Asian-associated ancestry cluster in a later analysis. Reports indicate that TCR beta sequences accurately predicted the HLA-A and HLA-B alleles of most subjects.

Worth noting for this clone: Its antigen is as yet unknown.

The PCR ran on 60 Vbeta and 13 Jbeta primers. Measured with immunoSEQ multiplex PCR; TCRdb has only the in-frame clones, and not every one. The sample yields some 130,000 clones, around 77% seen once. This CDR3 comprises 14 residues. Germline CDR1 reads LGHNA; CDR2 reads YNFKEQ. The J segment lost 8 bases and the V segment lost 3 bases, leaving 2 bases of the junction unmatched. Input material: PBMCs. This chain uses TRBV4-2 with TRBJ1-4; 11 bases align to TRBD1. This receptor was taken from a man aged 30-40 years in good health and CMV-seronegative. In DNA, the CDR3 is TGTGCCAGCAGCCAGGGACAGGGGGAAGAAAAACTGTTTTTT. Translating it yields CASSQGQGEEKLFF.